Listed here are 11 T cell receptor beta chains from one sample, sequenced in a study of identical twins (TCRdb year 2016). The receptor library was made with 5' RACE. Sequencer: Illumina HiSeq 2000. TCRdb trimmed public reads at Q25 via fastp, called clones via MiXCR and kept in-frame beta chains. Each CDR3 protein appears once, grouped with its most common genes and DNA. This sample gives 420,000 or so distinct CDR3 sequences in total; approximately 17% of them show up just once. The ten biggest clones cover around 12% of the sample. The sequenced sample consisted of naive T cells sorted from blood. Per the publication, the cell subset or site label means: cells isolated with a human naive T-cell isolation kit. These receptors originate from a middle-aged man in good health.

The V gene is TRBV6-5, the J gene TRBJ2-7; D not resolved. The CDR3 spans 16 residues. The ends were cut back, 0 bases at V and 2 bases at J, with 14 bases in the middle. Germline-derived CDR1 and CDR2 are MNHEY and SVGAGI. The CDR3 DNA reads TGTGCCAGCAGTTACTCAGTCCCAACATCCCCCTACGAGCAGTACTTC. This encodes CASSYSVPTSPYEQYF.

V gene TRBV20-1 combines with J gene TRBJ2-1, with 9 bases matching TRBD1. The CDR3 runs 16 residues. The germline gives CDR1 DFQATT, CDR2 SNEGSKA (reference sequence). V lost 3 bases, J lost 0 bases, and 6 bases stayed unmatched. CDR3 loop: CSARGQGPSSYNEQFF. The CDR3 DNA is TGCAGTGCTAGGGGACAGGGCCCGAGCTCCTACAATGAGCAGTTCTTC.

The V gene is TRBV29-1, the J gene TRBJ2-1, with D perhaps TRBD1 (5 bases). V shed 7 bases and J shed 4 bases, with 17 bases lying between them. CDR1 is SQVTM, CDR2 ANQGSEA, per germline. This CDR3 comprises 14 residues. The CDR3 loop is CSGFRAVAYNEQFF. CDR3 coding DNA: TGCAGCGGCTTCAGGGCGGTTGCTTACAATGAGCAGTTCTTC.

This clonotype was seen repeatedly, ten times or more. The rearrangement uses TRBV27 and TRBJ2-7; D tentatively reads TRBD1 or TRBD2 (5 bases each). The ends were cut back, 4 bases at V and 1 base at J, with 14 bases in the middle. The CDR3 length is 15 residues. Germline assignment: CDR1 MNHEY and CDR2 SMNVEV (reference sequence). In nucleotides, the CDR3 is TGTGCCAGCAGTTCCCGAGGGGCCCTATCCTACGAGCAGTACTTC. It codes for CASSSRGALSYEQYF.

This clonotype was recorded at least ten times. The chain couples TRBV20-1 to TRBJ1-1; 9 bases line up with TRBD1. Per germline, CDR1 DFQATT and CDR2 SNEGSKA (reference sequence). V lost 6 bases and J lost 5; bases outside the gene matches: 4. The CDR3 sequence is 12 residues long. The CDR3 nucleotides are TGCAGTGCAGAACAGGGGGCTACTGAAGCTTTCTTT. This encodes CSAEQGATEAFF.

This clonotype was found many times. The genes are TRBV11-2 and TRBJ2-1; TRBD1 might be the D (5 bases). Germline V lookup: CDR1 SGHAT, CDR2 FQNNGV. Trimming shortened V by 1 base and J by 9 bases, and 13 bases separated the two germline ends. The CDR3 has 14 residues. In DNA, the CDR3 is TGTGCCAGCAGCTTAGCACCAGGGTCGGGTGAGCAGTTCTTC. Protein product: CASSLAPGSGEQFF.

This chain joins TRBV7-2 and TRBJ2-1; 12 bases fit TRBD2. The CDR3 loop spans 23 amino acids. Germline V gene lookup returns CDR1 SGHTA and CDR2 FQGNSA. The trim removed 6 bases at V and 1 base at J, leaving 25 bases unmatched. The CDR3, as DNA: TGTGCCAGCAGACGCGTGGGACAGGTCGGGGGACTAGCGGGTTTTAGGTCCTACAATGAGCAGTTCTTC. This codes for CASRRVGQVGGLAGFRSYNEQFF.

The chain links TRBV3-1 to TRBJ2-7, with D perhaps TRBD1 or TRBD2 (6 bases each). The germline V gene encodes CDR1 LGHDT and CDR2 YNNKEL (reference sequence). The CDR3 length is 15 residues. V lost 4 bases and J 2 bases, leaving 15 bases between the germline ends. CDR3 DNA sequence: TGTGCCAGCAGCCCCTCGATAGGGGGGACCTACGAGCAGTACTTC. Protein: CASSPSIGGTYEQYF.

This clonotype was detected only a few times. This chain joins TRBV7-6 and TRBJ1-5; no clear D. The ends were cut back, 1 base at V and 2 bases at J, with 6 bases in the middle. The CDR3 runs 14 residues. Germline CDR1 reads SGHVS; CDR2 reads FNYEAQ. The CDR3 reads CASSLGVRNQPQHF. The CDR3 DNA follows: TGTGCCAGCAGCTTAGGGGTTCGCAATCAGCCCCAGCATTTT.

The V call is TRBV28, the J call TRBJ2-7; 8 bases are a match to TRBD1. Germline V gives CDR1 MDHEN, CDR2 SYDVKM. The CDR3 is 14 residues long. Trimming took 2 bases from V and 7 from J; bases not matched to a gene: 7. The DNA for the CDR3 is TGTGCCAGCAGTTTAGACAGGGGTTTGAAGGAGCAGTACTTC. It yields the protein CASSLDRGLKEQYF.

The chain couples TRBV20-1 to TRBJ2-1; 11 positions agree with TRBD2. This CDR3 has 16 amino acids. V lost 3 bases and J lost 0; bases outside the gene matches: 4. From germline, CDR1 is DFQATT and CDR2 SNEGSKA (reference sequence). The CDR3 DNA reads as TGCAGTGCTAGTGCTAGCGGGAGGTCCTCCTACAATGAGCAGTTCTTC. Its protein is CSASASGRSSYNEQFF.